A selection of T cell receptor beta chains follows, all from one sample in a study of technical replicates of blood from a handful of donors. Clones were sequenced by immunoSEQ multiplex PCR, and TCRdb holds only the in-frame ones, with some missing. The sample consists of roughly 90,000 clones, roughly 95% of them appearing once. The sample consisted of T cells isolated from PBMCs. The source of these receptors is a human donor in good health. Both conserved end residues are part of each CDR3. The D gene is left open where the match is weak. The size entry is marked missing in some rows and otherwise reads once, few, many or a size class.

v_call	j_call	d_call	clone_size	cdr3_aa	cdr3_nt
TRBV14	TRBJ1-1	-	-	CASSNSMNTEAFF	TGTGCCAGCAGCAACAGCATGAACACTGAAGCTTTCTTT
TRBV10-3	TRBJ1-5	-	-	CAITSGVDNQPQHF	TGTGCCATCACGTCGGGGGTAGACAATCAGCCCCAGCATTTT
TRBV11-2	TRBJ1-1	-	-	CASSFTQDTEAFF	TGTGCCAGCAGCTTCACACAGGACACTGAAGCTTTCTTT
TRBV5-1	TRBJ2-3	-	-	CASSNWEFPDTQYF	TGCGCCAGCTCCAATTGGGAGTTCCCAGATACGCAGTATTTT
TRBV4-1	TRBJ2-1	-	once	CASSQSGAFSYNEQFF	TGCGCCAGCAGCCAATCGGGAGCCTTTTCCTACAATGAGCAGTTCTTC
TRBV7-3	TRBJ1-1	-	-	CASSRAGVKGTEAFF	TGTGCCAGCAGCAGAGCGGGGGTAAAGGGGACTGAAGCTTTCTTT
TRBV18	TRBJ2-5	-	once	CASSLFQETQYF	TGTGCCAGCTCACTATTCCAAGAGACCCAGTACTTC
TRBV29-1	TRBJ1-1	-	-	CSVFGGGGAFF	TGCAGCGTTTTTGGGGGCGGTGGAGCTTTCTTT
TRBV11-3	TRBJ1-1	-	once	CASSGTVLTEAFF	TGTGCCAGCAGCGGCACAGTTCTCACTGAAGCTTTCTTT
TRBV30	TRBJ1-1	-	-	CAWSLRGIDTEAFF	TGTGCCTGGTCTCTTAGGGGGATCGACACTGAAGCTTTCTTT